One sample yielded the 4 T cell receptor beta chains listed below, sequenced in a study of T-cell memory formation after mild COVID-19. TCRdb called the 5' RACE reads again in MiXCR, with one record for every CDR3 protein. The sample lists about 600,000 distinct CDR3 sequences, about 20% occurring once. Sequencing was carried out using PBMCs or a T cell subset sorted from them (not recorded which). These receptors all come from an adult woman who had mild COVID-19 (a few samples of this study predate the infection). Cell type and time point are not known.

This clonotype is a singleton in its sample. The gene calls are TRBV7-9 and TRBJ2-1; D assignment may be TRBD1 or TRBD2 (6 bases each). V was clipped by 9 bases and J by 8 bases, with 17 bases between them. Germline V gene lookup returns CDR1 SEHNR and CDR2 FQNEAQ (reference sequence). CDR3 length: 13 residues. CDR3 sequence: CASKPPRGDEQFF. DNA of the CDR3: TGTGCCAGTAAACCTCCGAGGGGGGATGAGCAGTTCTTC.

The chain has TRBV19 and TRBJ1-1, with D possibly being TRBD1 (6 bases). Looked up from germline, CDR1 is LNHDA and CDR2 is SQIVND (reference sequence). The CDR3 has 16 residues. The germline V and J ends were trimmed by 7 bases and 0 bases, with 18 bases remaining between them. The CDR3, as DNA: TGTGCCAGTACCCCCCGCGGGGGCGGGATGAACACTGAAGCTTTCTTT. It codes for CASTPRGGGMNTEAFF.

This rearrangement joins TRBV4-2 to TRBJ1-6; no reliable D call. Trimming left V 1 base short and J 8 bases short, with 12 bases between. Germline values: CDR1 LGHNA, CDR2 YNFKEQ. CDR3 size: 15 residues. CDR3 coding DNA: TGTGCCAGCAGCCAAGCCCAAGGTTTGGATTCACCCCTCCACTTT. Protein sequence: CASSQAQGLDSPLHF.

This clonotype has more than one count but fewer than ten. The rearrangement joins TRBV12-3 or TRBV12-4 to TRBJ1-1; 10 positions match TRBD1. Losses at the gene ends were 6 bases for V and 0 bases for J; bases not matched to a gene: 7. The length of the CDR3 is 16 residues. In DNA, the CDR3 is TGTGCCAGCAGCACCGGGACAGGGGTGGTGAACACTGAAGCTTTCTTT. Translating gives CASSTGTGVVNTEAFF.